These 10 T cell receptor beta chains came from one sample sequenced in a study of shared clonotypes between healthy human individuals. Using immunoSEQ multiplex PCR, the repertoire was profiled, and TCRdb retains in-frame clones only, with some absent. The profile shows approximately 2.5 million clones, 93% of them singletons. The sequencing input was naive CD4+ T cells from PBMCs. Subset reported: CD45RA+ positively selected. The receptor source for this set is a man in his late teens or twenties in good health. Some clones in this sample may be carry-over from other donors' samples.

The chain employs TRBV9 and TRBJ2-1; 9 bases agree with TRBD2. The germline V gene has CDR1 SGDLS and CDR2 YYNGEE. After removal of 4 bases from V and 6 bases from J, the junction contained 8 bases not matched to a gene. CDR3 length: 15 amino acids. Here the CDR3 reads CASSPGTSFGNEQFF. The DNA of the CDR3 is TGTGCCAGCAGCCCCGGGACTAGCTTTGGCAATGAGCAGTTCTTC. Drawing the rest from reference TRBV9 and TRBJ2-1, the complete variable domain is DSGVTQTPKHLITATGQRVTLRCSPRSGDLSVYWYQQSLDQGLQFLIQYYNGEERAKGNILERFSAQQFPDLHSELNLSSLELGDSALYFCASSPGTSFGNEQFFGPGTRLTVL.

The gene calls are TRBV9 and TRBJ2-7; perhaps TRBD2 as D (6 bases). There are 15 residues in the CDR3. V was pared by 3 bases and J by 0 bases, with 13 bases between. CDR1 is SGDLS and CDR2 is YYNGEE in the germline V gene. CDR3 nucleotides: TGTGCCAGCAGCGGGGCTAGCGCAGACTCCTACGAGCAGTACTTC. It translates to CASSGASADSYEQYF. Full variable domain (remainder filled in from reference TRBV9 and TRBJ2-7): DSGVTQTPKHLITATGQRVTLRCSPRSGDLSVYWYQQSLDQGLQFLIQYYNGEERAKGNILERFSAQQFPDLHSELNLSSLELGDSALYFCASSGASADSYEQYFGPGTRLTVT.

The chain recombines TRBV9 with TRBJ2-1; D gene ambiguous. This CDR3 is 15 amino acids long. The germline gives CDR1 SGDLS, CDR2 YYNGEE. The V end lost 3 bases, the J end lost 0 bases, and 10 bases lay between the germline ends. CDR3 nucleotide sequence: TGTGCCAGCAGCGCGGAGATCCTCTCCTACAATGAGCAGTTCTTC. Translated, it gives CASSAEILSYNEQFF.

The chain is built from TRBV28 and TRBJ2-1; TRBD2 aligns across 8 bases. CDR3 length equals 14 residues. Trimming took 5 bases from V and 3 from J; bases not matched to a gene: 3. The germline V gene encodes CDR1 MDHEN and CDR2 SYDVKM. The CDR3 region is CASSPGGDYNEQFF. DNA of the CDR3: TGTGCCAGCAGTCCCGGGGGGGACTACAATGAGCAGTTCTTC.

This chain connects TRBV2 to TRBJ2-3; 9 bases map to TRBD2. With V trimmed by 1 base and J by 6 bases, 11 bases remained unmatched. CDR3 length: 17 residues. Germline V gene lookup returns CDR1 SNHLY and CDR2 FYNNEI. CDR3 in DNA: TGTGCCAGCAGTGAAGGGTCTGGCGGGAGGGGCGGGGATACGCAGTATTTT. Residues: CASSEGSGGRGGDTQYF.

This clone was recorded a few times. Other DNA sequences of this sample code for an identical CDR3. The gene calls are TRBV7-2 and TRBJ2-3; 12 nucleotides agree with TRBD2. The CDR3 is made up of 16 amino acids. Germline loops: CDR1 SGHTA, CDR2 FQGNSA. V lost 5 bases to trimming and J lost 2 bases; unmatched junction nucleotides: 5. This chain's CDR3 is CASSPGTSGYTDTQYF. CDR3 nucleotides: TGTGCCAGCAGCCCAGGGACTAGCGGGTACACAGATACGCAGTATTTT.

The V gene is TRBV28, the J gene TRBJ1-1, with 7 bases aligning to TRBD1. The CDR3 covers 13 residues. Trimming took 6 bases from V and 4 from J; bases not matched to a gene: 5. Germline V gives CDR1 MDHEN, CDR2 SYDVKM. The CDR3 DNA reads TGTGCCAGCAGGAGGGGGCGGGTCACTGAAGCTTTCTTT. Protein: CASRRGRVTEAFF.

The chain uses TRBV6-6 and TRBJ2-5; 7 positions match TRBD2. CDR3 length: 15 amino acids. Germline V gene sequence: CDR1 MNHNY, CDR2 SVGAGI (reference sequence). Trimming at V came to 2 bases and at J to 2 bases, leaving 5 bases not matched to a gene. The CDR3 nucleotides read TGTGCCAGCAGTTACCTCCACGGGGGGCAAGAGACCCAGTACTTC. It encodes CASSYLHGGQETQYF.

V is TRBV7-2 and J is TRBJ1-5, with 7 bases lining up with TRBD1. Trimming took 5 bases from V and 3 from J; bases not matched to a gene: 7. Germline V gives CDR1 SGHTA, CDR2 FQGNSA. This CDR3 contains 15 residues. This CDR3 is CASSTGQLNNQPQHF. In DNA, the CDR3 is TGTGCCAGCAGCACGGGACAGCTAAACAATCAGCCCCAGCATTTT.

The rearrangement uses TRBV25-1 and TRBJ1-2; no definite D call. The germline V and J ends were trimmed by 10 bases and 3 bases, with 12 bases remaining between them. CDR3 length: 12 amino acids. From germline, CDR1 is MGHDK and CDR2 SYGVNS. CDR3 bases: TGTGCCACCCTCACCCGGGACTATGGCTACACCTTC. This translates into CATLTRDYGYTF.